These T cell receptor beta chains were read from a single sample in a study of technical replicates of blood from several donors. The protocol was immunoSEQ multiplex PCR, while the TCRdb copy is restricted to in-frame clones and leaves out a portion. The sample includes about 88,000 clones, 95% seen only once; the top ten take 0.34%. Sequencing input: T cells isolated from PBMCs. These receptors all stem from a human donor in good health. CDR3s include the opening cysteine and the closing phenylalanine or tryptophan. Fields, in order: D gene, clone size, J gene, V gene, CDR3 protein, CDR3 DNA. D genes are given only for firm matches. Expanded clones get a size class; other rows say once, few or many, or leave the size out.

d_call: -; clone_size: -; j_call: TRBJ1-1; v_call: TRBV29-1; cdr3_aa: CSVGRINVNTEAFF; cdr3_nt: TGCAGCGTGGGGCGGATTAATGTGAACACTGAAGCTTTCTTT
d_call: TRBD2; clone_size: -; j_call: TRBJ2-5; v_call: TRBV2; cdr3_aa: CASSRLAAYQETQYF; cdr3_nt: TGTGCCAGCAGCCGACTAGCGGCGTACCAAGAGACCCAGTACTTC
d_call: -; clone_size: -; j_call: TRBJ2-1; v_call: TRBV28; cdr3_aa: CASSRGSSYNEQFF; cdr3_nt: TGTGCCAGCAGTCGAGGGAGCTCCTACAATGAGCAGTTCTTC
d_call: -; clone_size: -; j_call: TRBJ2-6; v_call: TRBV7-2; cdr3_aa: CASSLTQVGGANVLTF; cdr3_nt: TGTGCCAGCAGCCTCACCCAGGTAGGAGGGGCCAACGTCCTGACTTTC
d_call: TRBD1; clone_size: -; j_call: TRBJ1-5; v_call: TRBV7-2; cdr3_aa: CASSQTGGNQPQHF; cdr3_nt: TGTGCCAGCAGCCAGACAGGGGGAAATCAGCCCCAGCATTTT
d_call: -; clone_size: -; j_call: TRBJ2-5; v_call: TRBV15; cdr3_aa: CATSRRGGSETQYF; cdr3_nt: TGTGCCACCAGCAGAAGAGGGGGATCAGAGACCCAGTACTTC
d_call: TRBD2; clone_size: -; j_call: TRBJ2-1; v_call: TRBV7-2; cdr3_aa: CASSRTSGYYNEQFF; cdr3_nt: TGTGCCAGCAGTCGTACTAGCGGCTACTACAATGAGCAGTTCTTC
d_call: TRBD2; clone_size: -; j_call: TRBJ2-3; v_call: TRBV10-3; cdr3_aa: CAISETSGGTDTQYF; cdr3_nt: TGTGCCATCAGTGAGACTAGCGGGGGCACAGATACGCAGTATTTT
d_call: TRBD1; clone_size: -; j_call: TRBJ1-2; v_call: TRBV29-1; cdr3_aa: CSDGDSAYGYTF; cdr3_nt: TGCAGCGACGGGGACAGCGCCTATGGCTACACCTTC
d_call: -; clone_size: -; j_call: TRBJ2-7; v_call: TRBV19; cdr3_aa: CASSIVPGNEQYF; cdr3_nt: TGTGCCAGTAGTATAGTACCGGGGAACGAGCAGTACTTC
d_call: TRBD2; clone_size: -; j_call: TRBJ2-7; v_call: TRBV19; cdr3_aa: CASSMRLAGVLYEQYF; cdr3_nt: TGTGCCAGTAGTATGCGTCTAGCGGGAGTCCTTTACGAGCAGTACTTC
d_call: -; clone_size: -; j_call: TRBJ2-7; v_call: TRBV27; cdr3_aa: CASSLSRNYEQYF; cdr3_nt: TGTGCCAGCAGTTTATCCAGGAACTACGAGCAGTACTTC
d_call: -; clone_size: few; j_call: TRBJ2-1; v_call: TRBV10-1; cdr3_aa: CATDGSSYNEQFF; cdr3_nt: TGCGCCACGGATGGGAGCTCCTACAATGAGCAGTTCTTC
d_call: -; clone_size: -; j_call: TRBJ2-5; v_call: TRBV7-3; cdr3_aa: CASSPAGRLGRETQYF; cdr3_nt: TGTGCCAGCAGCCCCGCCGGGCGGCTAGGGAGAGAGACCCAGTACTTC
d_call: -; clone_size: -; j_call: TRBJ1-2; v_call: TRBV2; cdr3_aa: CATSSDTQFNYGYTF; cdr3_nt: TGTGCCACTTCTTCGGACACCCAATTTAACTATGGCTACACCTTC
d_call: -; clone_size: -; j_call: TRBJ2-6; v_call: TRBV19; cdr3_aa: CASSTQGSGANVLTF; cdr3_nt: TGTGCCAGTAGTACACAGGGCTCTGGGGCCAACGTCCTGACTTTC
d_call: -; clone_size: -; j_call: TRBJ2-7; v_call: TRBV27; cdr3_aa: CASSLDSYEQYF; cdr3_nt: TGTGCCAGCAGTTTAGACAGCTACGAGCAGTACTTC
d_call: TRBD2; clone_size: -; j_call: TRBJ2-3; v_call: TRBV7-2; cdr3_aa: CASSFSGDSTDTQYF; cdr3_nt: TGTGCCAGCAGCTTTAGCGGGGATAGCACAGATACGCAGTATTTT
d_call: TRBD2; clone_size: -; j_call: TRBJ2-3; v_call: TRBV2; cdr3_aa: CASYREGKYTQYF; cdr3_nt: TGTGCCAGCTACCGGGAGGGAAAGTATACGCAGTATTTT
d_call: -; clone_size: -; j_call: TRBJ1-5; v_call: TRBV7-2; cdr3_aa: CASRRLSNQPQHF; cdr3_nt: TGTGCCAGCAGGCGACTGAGTAATCAGCCCCAGCATTTT
d_call: -; clone_size: -; j_call: TRBJ1-5; v_call: TRBV27; cdr3_aa: CASSFRQEGNQPQHF; cdr3_nt: TGTGCCAGCAGTTTCCGACAGGAGGGCAATCAGCCCCAGCATTTT
d_call: -; clone_size: -; j_call: TRBJ2-7; v_call: TRBV5-1; cdr3_aa: CASSLAFGGTAYEQYF; cdr3_nt: TGCGCCAGCAGCTTGGCCTTTGGGGGGACAGCTTACGAGCAGTACTTC
d_call: -; clone_size: -; j_call: TRBJ1-5; v_call: TRBV6-1; cdr3_aa: CASSEALSQPQHF; cdr3_nt: TGTGCCAGCAGTGAAGCGCTATCTCAGCCCCAGCATTTT
d_call: -; clone_size: -; j_call: TRBJ2-7; v_call: TRBV2; cdr3_aa: CASSWMRAVRTSEQYF; cdr3_nt: TGTGCCAGCAGCTGGATGAGGGCCGTAAGAACTAGCGAGCAGTACTTC
d_call: -; clone_size: once; j_call: TRBJ2-5; v_call: TRBV6-6; cdr3_aa: CASSLGTFEETQYF; cdr3_nt: TGTGCCAGCAGCCTAGGGACTTTCGAAGAGACCCAGTACTTC
d_call: TRBD1; clone_size: -; j_call: TRBJ2-7; v_call: TRBV30; cdr3_aa: CAWGQGSYEQYF; cdr3_nt: TGTGCCTGGGGACAGGGATCCTACGAGCAGTACTTC
d_call: TRBD2; clone_size: -; j_call: TRBJ2-5; v_call: TRBV10-1; cdr3_aa: CASSELSTSGQETQYF; cdr3_nt: TGCGCCAGCAGTGAGTTATCAACTAGCGGCCAAGAGACCCAGTACTTC
d_call: -; clone_size: -; j_call: TRBJ2-7; v_call: TRBV29-1; cdr3_aa: CSVVEGLNEQYF; cdr3_nt: TGCAGCGTTGTGGAGGGATTAAACGAGCAGTACTTC
d_call: -; clone_size: -; j_call: TRBJ2-3; v_call: TRBV6-5; cdr3_aa: CASSYSNLERKDTQYF; cdr3_nt: TGTGCCAGCAGTTACTCGAATCTAGAGCGGAAAGATACGCAGTATTTT
d_call: TRBD1; clone_size: -; j_call: TRBJ1-2; v_call: TRBV7-8; cdr3_aa: CASSEGGGYGYTF; cdr3_nt: TGTGCCAGCAGCGAAGGGGGCGGCTATGGCTACACCTTC
d_call: TRBD1; clone_size: -; j_call: TRBJ2-1; v_call: TRBV6-5; cdr3_aa: CASSYSGGTGNEQFF; cdr3_nt: TGTGCCAGCAGTTACTCTGGCGGGACAGGCAATGAGCAGTTCTTC
d_call: TRBD2; clone_size: -; j_call: TRBJ2-3; v_call: TRBV30; cdr3_aa: CAWSSSGNTDTQYF; cdr3_nt: TGTGCCTGGAGTAGTAGCGGGAACACAGATACGCAGTATTTT
d_call: -; clone_size: -; j_call: TRBJ1-1; v_call: TRBV14; cdr3_aa: CASSWALNTEAFF; cdr3_nt: TGTGCCAGCAGCTGGGCCCTGAACACTGAAGCTTTCTTT
d_call: -; clone_size: -; j_call: TRBJ1-3; v_call: TRBV5-1; cdr3_aa: CASSRPGSGNTIYF; cdr3_nt: TGCGCCAGCAGTCGACCGGGCTCTGGAAACACCATATATTTT
d_call: TRBD1; clone_size: few; j_call: TRBJ1-2; v_call: TRBV4-3; cdr3_aa: CASSRGLWDSPLETNGYTF; cdr3_nt: TGCGCCAGCAGCCGAGGACTGTGGGACAGCCCTTTGGAGACTAATGGCTACACCTTC
d_call: -; clone_size: -; j_call: TRBJ1-3; v_call: TRBV15; cdr3_aa: CATRELRDNYFSGNTIYF; cdr3_nt: TGTGCCACCCGCGAACTCCGGGACAATTATTTCTCTGGAAACACCATATATTTT
d_call: -; clone_size: -; j_call: TRBJ2-2; v_call: TRBV9; cdr3_aa: CASSVYRANGELFF; cdr3_nt: TGTGCCAGCAGCGTATACAGGGCCAACGGGGAGCTGTTTTTT
d_call: -; clone_size: -; j_call: TRBJ2-1; v_call: TRBV6-1; cdr3_aa: CASRIFRGEQFF; cdr3_nt: TGTGCCAGCAGGATATTTAGAGGTGAGCAGTTCTTC
d_call: TRBD2; clone_size: -; j_call: TRBJ2-7; v_call: TRBV29-1; cdr3_aa: CSVEVAGTSGTLLEQYF; cdr3_nt: TGCAGCGTTGAAGTCGCCGGGACTAGCGGAACACTTCTCGAGCAGTACTTC
d_call: -; clone_size: -; j_call: TRBJ2-6; v_call: TRBV28; cdr3_aa: CASSSPWGGGATGANVLTF; cdr3_nt: TGTGCCAGCAGTTCTCCGTGGGGGGGCGGTGCGACTGGGGCCAACGTCCTGACTTTC
d_call: -; clone_size: -; j_call: TRBJ2-7; v_call: TRBV27; cdr3_aa: CASTSEDRIHYEQYF; cdr3_nt: TGTGCCAGCACTTCCGAAGACAGGATTCACTACGAGCAGTACTTC
d_call: TRBD1; clone_size: -; j_call: TRBJ1-1; v_call: TRBV19; cdr3_aa: CASDERTGDAFF; cdr3_nt: TGTGCCAGTGACGAGAGAACAGGGGACGCTTTCTTT
d_call: TRBD1; clone_size: -; j_call: TRBJ2-7; v_call: TRBV19; cdr3_aa: CATSTGGYEQYF; cdr3_nt: TGTGCCACTTCGACAGGGGGCTACGAGCAGTACTTC
d_call: -; clone_size: -; j_call: TRBJ2-1; v_call: TRBV29-1; cdr3_aa: CSVEGLRGDEQFF; cdr3_nt: TGCAGCGTTGAAGGATTAAGGGGCGATGAGCAGTTCTTC
d_call: TRBD2; clone_size: -; j_call: TRBJ2-1; v_call: TRBV10-2; cdr3_aa: CASRLLAGYNEQFF; cdr3_nt: TGCGCCAGCAGGTTACTAGCGGGATACAATGAGCAGTTCTTC
d_call: -; clone_size: -; j_call: TRBJ2-7; v_call: TRBV19; cdr3_aa: CASSASYYEQYF; cdr3_nt: TGTGCCAGTAGTGCTAGTTACTACGAGCAGTACTTC
d_call: TRBD2; clone_size: once; j_call: TRBJ2-3; v_call: TRBV5-6; cdr3_aa: CASSFLAGGVTDTQYF; cdr3_nt: TGTGCCAGCAGCTTCTTAGCGGGAGGGGTCACAGATACGCAGTATTTT
d_call: -; clone_size: -; j_call: TRBJ2-1; v_call: TRBV4-2; cdr3_aa: CASSQVSGFPYNEQFF; cdr3_nt: TGTGCCAGCAGCCAAGTGTCCGGGTTCCCCTACAATGAGCAGTTCTTC
d_call: -; clone_size: -; j_call: TRBJ2-3; v_call: TRBV5-4; cdr3_aa: CASSLGYSGTADTQYF; cdr3_nt: TGTGCCAGCAGCTTGGGCTATAGCGGGACAGCAGATACGCAGTATTTT
d_call: -; clone_size: -; j_call: TRBJ2-3; v_call: TRBV6-1; cdr3_aa: CASNVVLFSTDTQYF; cdr3_nt: TGTGCCAGCAACGTAGTCCTATTTAGCACAGATACGCAGTATTTT
d_call: TRBD1; clone_size: -; j_call: TRBJ2-7; v_call: TRBV9; cdr3_aa: CASSVSGQEWNEQYF; cdr3_nt: TGTGCCAGCAGCGTGAGCGGACAGGAATGGAACGAGCAGTACTTC
d_call: TRBD1; clone_size: -; j_call: TRBJ2-7; v_call: TRBV7-2; cdr3_aa: CASSSDRGPYEQYF; cdr3_nt: TGTGCCAGCAGCTCGGACAGGGGGCCCTACGAGCAGTACTTC
d_call: -; clone_size: once; j_call: TRBJ2-1; v_call: TRBV4-1; cdr3_aa: CASQGRDFTDEQFF; cdr3_nt: TGCGCCAGCCAGGGTCGCGACTTTACCGATGAGCAGTTCTTC
d_call: -; clone_size: -; j_call: TRBJ1-2; v_call: TRBV28; cdr3_aa: CASSLLITGRAGYTF; cdr3_nt: TGTGCCAGCAGTTTGTTGATAACAGGGAGGGCTGGCTACACCTTC
d_call: -; clone_size: -; j_call: TRBJ2-2; v_call: TRBV19; cdr3_aa: CASAQRRNTGELFF; cdr3_nt: TGTGCCAGTGCCCAGCGGAGAAACACCGGGGAGCTGTTTTTT
d_call: TRBD1; clone_size: -; j_call: TRBJ2-7; v_call: TRBV18; cdr3_aa: CASSPLWTGETYEQYF; cdr3_nt: TGTGCCAGCTCACCACTATGGACAGGGGAGACCTACGAGCAGTACTTC
d_call: -; clone_size: -; j_call: TRBJ1-5; v_call: TRBV25-1; cdr3_aa: CASSGFSGPQHF; cdr3_nt: TGTGCCAGCAGTGGGTTCAGTGGGCCCCAGCATTTT
d_call: -; clone_size: -; j_call: TRBJ1-1; v_call: TRBV7-9; cdr3_aa: CASSLPYGMNTEAFF; cdr3_nt: TGTGCCAGCAGCTTACCATACGGGATGAACACTGAAGCTTTCTTT
d_call: -; clone_size: -; j_call: TRBJ2-7; v_call: TRBV9; cdr3_aa: CASSERGSGFSYEQYF; cdr3_nt: TGTGCCAGCAGCGAAAGGGGAAGCGGGTTCTCCTACGAGCAGTACTTC
d_call: TRBD2; clone_size: once; j_call: TRBJ2-2; v_call: TRBV4-3; cdr3_aa: CASSQDSTLAGGEWTGELFF; cdr3_nt: TGCGCCAGCAGCCAAGATTCCACACTAGCGGGAGGGGAGTGGACCGGGGAGCTGTTTTTT